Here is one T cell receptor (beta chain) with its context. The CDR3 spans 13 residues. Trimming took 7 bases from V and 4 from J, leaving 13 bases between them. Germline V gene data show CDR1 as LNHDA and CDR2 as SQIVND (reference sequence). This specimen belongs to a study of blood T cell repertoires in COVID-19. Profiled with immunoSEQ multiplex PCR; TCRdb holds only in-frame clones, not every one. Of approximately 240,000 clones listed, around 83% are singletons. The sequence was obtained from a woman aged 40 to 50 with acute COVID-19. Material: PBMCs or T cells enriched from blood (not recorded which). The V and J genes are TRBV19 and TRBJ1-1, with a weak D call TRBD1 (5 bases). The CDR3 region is CASTPGGVTEAFF. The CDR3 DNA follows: TGTGCCAGTACCCCGGGGGGGGTCACTGAAGCTTTCTTT.